The entry below describes one T cell receptor (beta chain). The length of the CDR3 is 17 residues. V gave up 4 bases and J gave up 3 bases; unmatched junction bases: 10. The study assigned cohorts using participant-reported clinical history. Two negative PCRs, clearance, or symptom resolution had been documented for recovered Cohort 3 donors. This entry is derived from a study of blood T cell repertoires in COVID-19. Looking at the study overall: PBMCs, B-cell-depleted T cells, or T cells were the source of the cDNA or gDNA that made up the material.

Sequencing was performed with immunoSEQ multiplex PCR; in TCRdb, only in-frame clones are kept and a portion is missing. The repertoire holds 150,000 to 200,000 clones, with 88% as singletons. The sequence came from a woman aged 18-29 years who had recovered from COVID-19. This chain uses TRBV5-3 with TRBJ2-2; TRBD1 agrees at 9 bases. TRBV5-3 is an ORF, and what it does is uncertain. Sequenced sample: PBMCs or T cells enriched from blood (not recorded which). CDR3 sequence (DNA): TGTGCCAGAAGCGACCGGACAGGGGCACAGGACACCGGGGAGCTGTTTTTT. It translates to CARSDRTGAQDTGELFF.